The clone carrying this T cell receptor (beta chain) has a single count. In the original processing: Quantification of nucleated cells was approximated via reference gene primer amplification. Here immunoSEQ multiplex PCR was the method, and the copy in TCRdb shows in-frame clones only, minus some. That table supplies the V and J calls and clone size; D and trimming were determined from the DNA. Among 84,000 or so clones listed, about four fifths were seen once. The data stem from a study of blood T cell repertoires in COVID-19. Study overall: Collection of acute and convalescent COVID-19 samples took place in the United States, Italy and Spain. Sources were T cells, B-cell-depleted T cells, or PBMCs; the material itself was cDNA or gDNA.

Seattle-derived patients entered the study during active infection and were followed longitudinally. The CDR3 loop spans 14 amino acids. CDR1 is SGHNT and CDR2 is YENEEA in the germline V gene. Trimming took 4 bases from V and 5 from J; bases not matched to a gene: 3. This chain joins TRBV11-3 and TRBJ2-3; TRBD2 matches at 10 bases. Sequenced input: peripheral blood. The sequence derives from a man between 65 and 80 years old with COVID-19, enrolled during active disease. The CDR3 sequence is CASSSIAGGDTQYF. Here the CDR3 DNA reads TGTGCCAGCAGCTCAATAGCGGGGGGAGATACGCAGTATTTT. Full variable domain (outside the CDR3, taken from reference TRBV11-3 and TRBJ2-3): EAGVVQSPRYKIIEKKQPVAFWCNPISGHNTLYWYLQNLGQGPELLIRYENEEAVDDSQLPKDRFSAERLKGVDSTLKIQPAELGDSAVYLCASSSIAGGDTQYFGPGTRLTVL.